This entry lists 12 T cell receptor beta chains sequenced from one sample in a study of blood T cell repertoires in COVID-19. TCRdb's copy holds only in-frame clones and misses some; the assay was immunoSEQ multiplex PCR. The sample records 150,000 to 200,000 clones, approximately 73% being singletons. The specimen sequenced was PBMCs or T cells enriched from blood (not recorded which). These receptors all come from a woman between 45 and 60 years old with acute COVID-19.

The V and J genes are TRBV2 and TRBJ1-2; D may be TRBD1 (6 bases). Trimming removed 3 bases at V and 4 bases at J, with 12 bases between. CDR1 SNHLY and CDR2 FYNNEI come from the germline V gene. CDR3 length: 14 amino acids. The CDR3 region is CASSDERGGYGYTF. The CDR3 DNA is TGTGCCAGCAGTGACGAGAGGGGGGGCTATGGCTACACCTTC.

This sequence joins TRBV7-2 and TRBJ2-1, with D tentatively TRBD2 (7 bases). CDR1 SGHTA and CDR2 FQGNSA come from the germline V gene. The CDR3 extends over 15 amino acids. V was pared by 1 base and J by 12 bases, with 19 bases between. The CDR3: CASSLEAGARGWQFF. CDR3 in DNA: TGTGCCAGCAGCTTAGAGGCGGGGGCGCGCGGATGGCAGTTCTTC. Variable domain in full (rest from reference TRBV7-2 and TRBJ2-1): GAGVSQSPSNKVTEKGKDVELRCDPISGHTALYWYRQSLGQGLEFLIYFQGNSAPDKSGLPSDRFSAERTGGSVSTLTIQRTQQEDSAVYLCASSLEAGARGWQFFGPGTRLTVL.

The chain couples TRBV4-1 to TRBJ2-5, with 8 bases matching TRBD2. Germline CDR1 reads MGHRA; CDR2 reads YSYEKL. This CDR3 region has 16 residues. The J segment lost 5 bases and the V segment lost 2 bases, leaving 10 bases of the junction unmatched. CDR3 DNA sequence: TGCGCCAGCAGCCAAATCCGGCGGGGGGTTGGGGAGACCCAGTACTTC. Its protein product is CASSQIRRGVGETQYF.

The CDR3 DNA reads TGCGCCAGCAGGGCGCTGAGCGGGGGGCCGGGGAATGAGCAGTTCTTC. As protein: CASRALSGGPGNEQFF. The V call is TRBV4-1, the J call TRBJ2-1; TRBD2 aligns across 9 bases. The V and J ends lost 6 bases and 7 bases, in that order; junction bases with no gene match: 13. Germline loops: CDR1 MGHRA, CDR2 YSYEKL. This CDR3 is built from 16 residues.

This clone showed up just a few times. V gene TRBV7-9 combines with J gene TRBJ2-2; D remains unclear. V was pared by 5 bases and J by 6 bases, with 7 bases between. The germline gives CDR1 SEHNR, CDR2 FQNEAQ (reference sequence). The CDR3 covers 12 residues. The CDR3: CASSLPPGELFF. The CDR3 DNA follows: TGTGCCAGCAGCCTCCCCCCCGGGGAGCTGTTTTTT. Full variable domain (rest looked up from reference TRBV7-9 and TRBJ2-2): DTGVSQNPRHKITKRGQNVTFRCDPISEHNRLYWYRQTLGQGPEFLTYFQNEAQLEKSRLLSDRFSAERPKGSFSTLEIQRTEQGDSAMYLCASSLPPGELFFGEGSRLTVL.

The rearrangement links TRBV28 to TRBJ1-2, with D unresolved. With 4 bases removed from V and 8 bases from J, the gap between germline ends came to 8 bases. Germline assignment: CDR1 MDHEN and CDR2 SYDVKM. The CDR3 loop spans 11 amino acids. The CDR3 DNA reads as TGTGCCAGCAGTTCCTTGCGGGGCTACACCTTC. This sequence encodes CASSSLRGYTF.

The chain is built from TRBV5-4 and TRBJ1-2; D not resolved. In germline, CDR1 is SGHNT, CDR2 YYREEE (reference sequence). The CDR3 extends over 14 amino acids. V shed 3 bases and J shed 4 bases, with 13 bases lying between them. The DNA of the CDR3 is TGTGCCAGCAGCTCGGGGAGCTCCTCCTATGGCTACACCTTC. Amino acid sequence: CASSSGSSSYGYTF.

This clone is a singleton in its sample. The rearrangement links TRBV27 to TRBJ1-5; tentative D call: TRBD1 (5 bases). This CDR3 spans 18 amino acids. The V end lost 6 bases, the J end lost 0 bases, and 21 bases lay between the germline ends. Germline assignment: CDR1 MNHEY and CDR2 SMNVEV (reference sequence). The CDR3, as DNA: TGTGCCAGCAGACCCTACCGGGAGATGGGGGATAGCAATCAGCCCCAGCATTTT. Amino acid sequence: CASRPYREMGDSNQPQHF.

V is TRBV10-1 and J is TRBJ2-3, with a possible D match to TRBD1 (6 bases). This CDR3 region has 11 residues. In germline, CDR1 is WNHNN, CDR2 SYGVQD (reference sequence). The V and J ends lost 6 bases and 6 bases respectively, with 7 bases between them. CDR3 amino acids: CASRGQDTQYF. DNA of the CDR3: TGCGCCAGCAGAGGACAGGATACGCAGTATTTT.

CDR3 coding DNA: TGTGCCAGCAGCCCCGGACAGGGTAAAGCTTTCTTT. Translating gives CASSPGQGKAFF. This sequence joins TRBV12-3 or TRBV12-4 and TRBJ1-1; TRBD1 matches 8 bases. The CDR3 totals 12 residues. V lost 6 bases, J lost 9 bases, and 6 bases stayed unmatched.

CDR3 loop: CASSTNRGSEQYV. The CDR3, as DNA: TGTGCCAGTAGTACCAACAGGGGTTCCGAGCAGTACGTC. The V call is TRBV19, the J call TRBJ2-7; 7 bases map to TRBD1. Germline V lookup: CDR1 LNHDA, CDR2 SQIVND (reference sequence). CDR3 length: 13 residues. J gave up 6 bases and V 4 bases, and 6 bases lay outside the gene matches.

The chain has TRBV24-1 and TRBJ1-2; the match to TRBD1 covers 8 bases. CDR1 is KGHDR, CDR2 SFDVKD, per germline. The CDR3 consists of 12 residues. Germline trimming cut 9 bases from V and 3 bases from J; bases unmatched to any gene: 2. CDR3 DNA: TGTGCCACCGCGGACAGGGACTATGGCTACACCTTC. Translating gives CATADRDYGYTF.